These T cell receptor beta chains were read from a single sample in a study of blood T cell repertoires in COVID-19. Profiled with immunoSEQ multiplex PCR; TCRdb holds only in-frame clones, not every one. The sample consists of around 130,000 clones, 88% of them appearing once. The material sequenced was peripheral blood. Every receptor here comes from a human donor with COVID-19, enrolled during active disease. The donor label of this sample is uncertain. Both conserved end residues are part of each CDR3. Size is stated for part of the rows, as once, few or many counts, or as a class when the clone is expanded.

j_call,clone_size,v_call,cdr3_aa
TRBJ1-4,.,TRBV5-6,CASSSQGPVVEKLFF
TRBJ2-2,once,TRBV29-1,CSVKMGLAGKGGELFF
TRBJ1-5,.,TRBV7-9,CASSLAGVNQPQHF
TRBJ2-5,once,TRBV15,CATSSSGGRETQYF
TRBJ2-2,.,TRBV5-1,CASTSRPTEAGELFF
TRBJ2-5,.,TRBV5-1,CASSFTGGAEETQYF
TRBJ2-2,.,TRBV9,CASSVTTATGELFF
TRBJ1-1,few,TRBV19,CASSIVTGSAAFF
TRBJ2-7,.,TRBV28,CASRSDTYEQYF
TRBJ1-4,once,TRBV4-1,CASSPQGGGGEKLFF
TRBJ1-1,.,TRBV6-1,CASSEGLSRANRAFF
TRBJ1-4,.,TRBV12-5,CASGLGAGSTNEKLFF
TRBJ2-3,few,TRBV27,CASRPLAASTDTQYF
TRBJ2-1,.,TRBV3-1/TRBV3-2,CASSQRLAFEQFF
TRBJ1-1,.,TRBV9,CASSVNPSDTEAFF
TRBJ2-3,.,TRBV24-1,CATSGDYTDTQYF
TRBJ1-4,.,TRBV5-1,CASSLQGAGEKLFF
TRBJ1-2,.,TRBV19,CASSMGHGYTF
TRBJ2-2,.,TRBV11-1,CASSSQGGGGELFF
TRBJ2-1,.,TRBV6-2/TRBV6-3,CASSRQDSYNEQFF
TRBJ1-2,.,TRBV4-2,CASSQLAGTEGPYGYTF
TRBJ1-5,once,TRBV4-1,CASTDLLGDGNQPQHF
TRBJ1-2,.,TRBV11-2,CASSPMRTANYGYTF
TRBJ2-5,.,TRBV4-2,CASSQDWESGTQYF
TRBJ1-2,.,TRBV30,CAWSVTGSYGYTF
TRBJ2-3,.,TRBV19,CASSTPSGTDTQYF
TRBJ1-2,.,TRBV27,CASSLSNGYGYTF
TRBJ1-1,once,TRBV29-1,CGARSRGTEAFF
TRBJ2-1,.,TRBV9,CASSVSAAGNEQFF
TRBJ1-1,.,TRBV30,CAWRNYDPRMNTEAFF
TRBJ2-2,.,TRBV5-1,CASSLGAGDTGELFF
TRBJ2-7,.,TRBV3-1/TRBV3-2,CASSQDLTGTYEQYF
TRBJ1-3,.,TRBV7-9,CASSFSFGLQATSGNTIYF
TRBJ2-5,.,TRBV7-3,CASSSEGQGQETQYF